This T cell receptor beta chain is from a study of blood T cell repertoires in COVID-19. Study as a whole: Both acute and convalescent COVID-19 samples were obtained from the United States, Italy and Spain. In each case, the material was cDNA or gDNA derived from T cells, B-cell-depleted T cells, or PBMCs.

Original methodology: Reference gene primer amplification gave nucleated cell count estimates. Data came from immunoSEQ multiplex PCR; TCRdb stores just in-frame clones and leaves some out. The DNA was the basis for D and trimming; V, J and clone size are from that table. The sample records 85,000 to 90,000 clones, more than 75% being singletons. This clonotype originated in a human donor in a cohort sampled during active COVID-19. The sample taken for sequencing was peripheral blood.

CDR3 in amino acids: CASKADSGQGMNEQFF. CDR3 bases: TGTGCCAGCAAAGCTGATTCGGGACAGGGGATGAATGAGCAGTTCTTC. V usage is TRBV28 and J usage is TRBJ2-1; the match to TRBD1 covers 10 bases. The V and J ends lost 7 bases and 7 bases, in that order; junction bases with no gene match: 13. CDR3 length: 16 residues. The V gene's germline CDR1 is MDHEN and CDR2 SYDVKM.